This T cell receptor (beta chain) stems from a study of graft-versus-host responses after intestinal transplantation. Generated by immunoSEQ multiplex PCR, the TCRdb table keeps only in-frame clones and is missing some. The profile shows fewer than 50,000 clones, roughly 90% of them singletons. V gave up 3 bases and J gave up 2 bases, with 5 bases separating them. This CDR3 is built from 12 residues. Germline loops: CDR1 MDHEN, CDR2 SYDVKM. The source was PBMCs, collected 524 days after transplant. The chain couples TRBV28 to TRBJ2-7; either TRBD1 or TRBD2 may supply D (5 bases each). This clonotype was obtained from a human patient who received an intestinal transplant, so some T cells may come from the graft donor. CDR3 region: CASSLGAYEQYF. Written as DNA, the CDR3 is TGTGCCAGCAGTTTGGGGGCCTACGAGCAGTACTTC. Drawing the rest from reference TRBV28 and TRBJ2-7, the complete variable domain is DVKVTQSSRYLVKRTGEKVFLECVQDMDHENMFWYRQDPGLGLRLIYFSYDVKMKEKGDIPEGYSVSREKKERFSLILESASTNQTSMYLCASSLGAYEQYFGPGTRLTVT.